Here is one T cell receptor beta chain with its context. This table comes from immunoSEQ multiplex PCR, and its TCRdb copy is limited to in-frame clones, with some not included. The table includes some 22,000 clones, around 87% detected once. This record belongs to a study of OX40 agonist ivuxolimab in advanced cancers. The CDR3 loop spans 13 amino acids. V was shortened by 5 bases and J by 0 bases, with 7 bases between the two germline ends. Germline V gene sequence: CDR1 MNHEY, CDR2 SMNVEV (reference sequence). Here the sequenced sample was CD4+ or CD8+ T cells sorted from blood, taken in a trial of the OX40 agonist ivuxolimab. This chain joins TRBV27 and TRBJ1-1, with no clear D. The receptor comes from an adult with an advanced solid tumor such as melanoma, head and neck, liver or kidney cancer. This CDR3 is CASSPPLNTEAFF. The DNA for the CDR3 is TGTGCCAGCAGTCCCCCGTTGAACACTGAAGCTTTCTTT.